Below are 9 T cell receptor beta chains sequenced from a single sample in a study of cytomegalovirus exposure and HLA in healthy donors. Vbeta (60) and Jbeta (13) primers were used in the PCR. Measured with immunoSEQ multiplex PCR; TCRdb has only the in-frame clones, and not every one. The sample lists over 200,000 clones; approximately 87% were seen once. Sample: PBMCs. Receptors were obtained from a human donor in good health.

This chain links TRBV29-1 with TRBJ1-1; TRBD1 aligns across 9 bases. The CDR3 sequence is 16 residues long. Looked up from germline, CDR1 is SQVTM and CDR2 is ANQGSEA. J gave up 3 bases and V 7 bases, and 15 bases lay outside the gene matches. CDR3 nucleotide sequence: TGCAGCGCTGGAGCAGGGACAGGGCGTGAGTACACTGAAGCTTTCTTT. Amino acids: CSAGAGTGREYTEAFF.

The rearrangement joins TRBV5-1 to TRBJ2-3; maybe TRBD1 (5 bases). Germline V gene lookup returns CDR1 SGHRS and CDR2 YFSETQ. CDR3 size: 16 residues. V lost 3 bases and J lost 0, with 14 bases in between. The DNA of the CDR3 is TGCGCCAGCAGCTCTAAGGCAGGGTCTAGCACAGATACGCAGTATTTT. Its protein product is CASSSKAGSSTDTQYF.

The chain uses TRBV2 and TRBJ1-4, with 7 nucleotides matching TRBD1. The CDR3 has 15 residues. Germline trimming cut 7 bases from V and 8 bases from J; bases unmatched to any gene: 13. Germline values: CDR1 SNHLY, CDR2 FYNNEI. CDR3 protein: CASTGSSRGFEKLFF. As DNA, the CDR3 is TGTGCCAGCACCGGATCGTCCAGGGGGTTCGAAAAACTGTTTTTT.

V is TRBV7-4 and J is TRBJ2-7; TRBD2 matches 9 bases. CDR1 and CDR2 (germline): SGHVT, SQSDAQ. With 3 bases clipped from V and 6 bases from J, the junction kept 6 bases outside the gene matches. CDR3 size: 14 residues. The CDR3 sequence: CASSFYGTSLEQYF. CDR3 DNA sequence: TGTGCCAGCAGCTTCTACGGGACTAGCCTCGAGCAGTACTTC.

The CDR3 here is CASSQAAGGHLGKNIQYF. The CDR3 bases are TGTGCCAGCAGCCAAGCCGCGGGAGGGCATTTGGGCAAAAACATTCAGTACTTC. V gene TRBV4-2 combines with J gene TRBJ2-4, with 9 bases aligning to TRBD2. Trimming took 1 base from V and 3 from J; bases not matched to a gene: 10. Per the germline V gene, CDR1 is LGHNA and CDR2 is YNFKEQ. This CDR3 has 18 amino acids.

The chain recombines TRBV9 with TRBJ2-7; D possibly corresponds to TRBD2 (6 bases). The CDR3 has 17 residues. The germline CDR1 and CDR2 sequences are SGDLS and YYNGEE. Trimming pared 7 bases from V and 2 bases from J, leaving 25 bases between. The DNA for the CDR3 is TGTGCCAGCGGCCCTTCCCGGGACTCCTATAGCCCCTACGAGCAGTACTTC. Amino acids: CASGPSRDSYSPYEQYF.

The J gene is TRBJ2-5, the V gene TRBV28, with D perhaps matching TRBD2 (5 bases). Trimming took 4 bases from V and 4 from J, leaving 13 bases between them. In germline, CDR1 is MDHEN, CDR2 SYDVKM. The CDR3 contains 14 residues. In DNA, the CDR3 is TGTGCCAGCAGTTCCCCTCCACGGGGAGAGACCCAGTACTTC. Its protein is CASSSPPRGETQYF.

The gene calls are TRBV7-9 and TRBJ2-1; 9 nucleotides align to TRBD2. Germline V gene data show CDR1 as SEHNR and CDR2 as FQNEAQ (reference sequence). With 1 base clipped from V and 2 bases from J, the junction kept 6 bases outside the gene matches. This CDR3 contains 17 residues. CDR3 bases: TGTGCCAGCAGCTTAGTTTCGGCGGGAGGGGCCTACAATGAGCAGTTCTTC. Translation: CASSLVSAGGAYNEQFF.

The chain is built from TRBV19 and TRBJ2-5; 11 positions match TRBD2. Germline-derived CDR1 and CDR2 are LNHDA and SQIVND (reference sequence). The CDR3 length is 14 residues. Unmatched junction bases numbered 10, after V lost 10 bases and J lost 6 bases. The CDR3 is CATLAGGPSQTQYF. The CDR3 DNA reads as TGTGCCACCTTAGCGGGAGGGCCGAGTCAGACCCAGTACTTC.